These T cell receptor beta chains were read from a single sample in a study of T cell repertoires in cytomegalovirus infection. Which antigens these TCRs recognize remains unknown. TCRdb re-derived calls from the reads in MiXCR, one entry per CDR3 protein. The sample holds 450,000 to 600,000 distinct CDR3 sequences, around 30% seen once. The sequences come from cultured PBMCs, collected from culture after CMV antigen stimulation. Every receptor here comes from a human donor in good health (CMV status not recorded). Some clones in this sample may be carry-over from other donors' samples. Each CDR3 is given with its conserved first and last residue. A D gene is named only where the DNA matches it firmly. The size field is filled for only some rows; it gives once, few, many or a size class.

TRBJ2-2,.,many,TRBV7-7,TGTGCCAGCAGCTTGGCTCCTCAAGCGAACACCGGGGAGCTGTTTTTT,CASSLAPQANTGELFF
TRBJ1-6,.,few,TRBV6-5,TGTGCCAGCAGTTACAACCTTCCGACAGATGACTATAATTCACCCCTCCACTTT,CASSYNLPTDDYNSPLHF
TRBJ1-6,.,.,TRBV6-5,TGTGCCAGCAGTTACATAGGCAGGCTAAGTGATTCACCCCTCCACTTT,CASSYIGRLSDSPLHF
TRBJ1-1,.,many,TRBV11-2,TGTGCCAGTCTTGCCAACAGGAACACTGAAGCTTTCTTT,CASLANRNTEAFF
TRBJ2-1,.,few,TRBV5-1,TGCGCCAGCAGCTCTGGGAAGGGATTCGGGGGCGATGAGCAGTTCTTC,CASSSGKGFGGDEQFF
TRBJ2-3,TRBD2,.,TRBV29-1,TGCAGCGTTGGGTCCGGACTAGGTGGCACAGATACGCAGTATTTT,CSVGSGLGGTDTQYF
TRBJ2-5,.,many,TRBV7-9,TGTGCCAGCAGTGCCTCGGGAATCGAGACCCAGTACTTC,CASSASGIETQYF
TRBJ2-1,TRBD2,few,TRBV4-1,TGCGCCAGCAGCCAAGTAGCGGGATTGCCCTCGAGCTCCTACAATGAGCAGTTCTTC,CASSQVAGLPSSSYNEQFF
TRBJ1-1,.,few,TRBV7-9,TGTGCCAGCGCCTATGGGCAGCTGAACACTGAAGCTTTCTTT,CASAYGQLNTEAFF
TRBJ1-1,.,.,TRBV4-1,TGCGCCAGCAGCCAAGTAGCCGGGGTCCTGAACACTGAAGCTTTCTTT,CASSQVAGVLNTEAFF
TRBJ1-1,.,.,TRBV29-1,TGCAGCGTTGAACTGTTGGAGGAGGCAGGGCCGGACACTGAAGCTTTCTTT,CSVELLEEAGPDTEAFF
TRBJ1-6,.,few,TRBV7-2,TGTGCCAGCAGCGTAGGGCATAATTCACCCCTCCACTTT,CASSVGHNSPLHF
TRBJ2-3,.,many,TRBV7-2,TGTGCCAGCAGCCGACAGCCGATAGATACGCAGTATTTT,CASSRQPIDTQYF
TRBJ2-3,TRBD2,many,TRBV28,TGTGCCAGCAGAGCCCAGCCGGGACTAGCGGGAGGGGCAGATACGCAGTATTTT,CASRAQPGLAGGADTQYF
TRBJ1-3,.,.,TRBV6-1,TGTGCCAGCAGTGAGAGACGGACGGGGAACACCATATATTTT,CASSERRTGNTIYF
TRBJ2-6,.,.,TRBV12-5,TGTGCTAGTGGCCCTCCTTCTGGGGCCAACGTCCTGACTTTC,CASGPPSGANVLTF
TRBJ2-7,TRBD1,few,TRBV28,TGTGCCAGCAGCCTATACCTCACCCCGCGACAGGGCGTCTCCTACGAGCAGTACTTC,CASSLYLTPRQGVSYEQYF
TRBJ1-1,.,few,TRBV12-5,TGTGCTAGTGGTTTGGGGTCGCAGAACACTGAAGCTTTCTTT,CASGLGSQNTEAFF
TRBJ2-3,TRBD2,.,TRBV7-6,TGTGCCAGCAGCAATGAACCGGGACTAGCGGGATTAGATACGCAGTATTTT,CASSNEPGLAGLDTQYF
TRBJ1-5,.,once,TRBV12-3/TRBV12-4,TGTGCCAGCAGTTTAGACAGAAGTTTCAATCAGCCCCAGCATTTT,CASSLDRSFNQPQHF
TRBJ1-2,.,.,TRBV7-3,TGTGCCAGCACCCTCGAAGGAGGTCGAAACTATGGCTACACCTTC,CASTLEGGRNYGYTF
TRBJ1-1,.,.,TRBV7-9,TGTGCCAGCACCACTCACAGTACAAACACTGAAGCTTTCTTT,CASTTHSTNTEAFF
TRBJ2-3,.,.,TRBV25-1,TGTGCCAGCAGTACCCCGACAGCGGATACGCAGTATTTT,CASSTPTADTQYF
TRBJ2-1,TRBD2,few,TRBV7-3,TGTGCCAGCAGCTTGGGGCGGGAGGGCCCAAATGAGCAGTTCTTC,CASSLGREGPNEQFF
TRBJ1-3,.,.,TRBV12-3/TRBV12-4,TGTGCCAGCAGTGAGGACATGGGGGCGGACACCATATATTTT,CASSEDMGADTIYF
TRBJ2-2,TRBD2,.,TRBV3-1,TGTGCCAGCAGCCAGGGACTAGCGGGAGCGGCCGGGGAGCTGTTTTTT,CASSQGLAGAAGELFF
TRBJ2-2,.,few,TRBV6-5,TGTGCCAGCAGTTACTCGATACAGACCCGAGGAACCGGGGAGCTGTTTTTT,CASSYSIQTRGTGELFF
TRBJ2-3,.,.,TRBV5-1,TGCGCCAGCAGCCCCCCTAGCGGAGGGGGTGCAGATACGCAGTATTTT,CASSPPSGGGADTQYF
TRBJ2-7,TRBD2,.,TRBV12-3/TRBV12-4,TGTGCCAGCAGGGGACTAGCGGGAGACTTTTACGAGCAGTACTTC,CASRGLAGDFYEQYF
TRBJ1-1,.,.,TRBV7-3,TGTGCCAGCAGCTTCCCCCCTAATGAAGCTTTCTTT,CASSFPPNEAFF
TRBJ2-3,TRBD2,few,TRBV7-2,TGTGCCAGCAGCTTGCTAGCGGGAGGGTTGGTAGATACGCAGTATTTT,CASSLLAGGLVDTQYF
TRBJ2-5,.,few,TRBV7-2,TGTGCCAGCAGCTTAACACTGGGGGAGACCCAGTACTTC,CASSLTLGETQYF
TRBJ2-3,TRBD2,.,TRBV27,TGTGCCAGCAGTCCCCCCTCGCGGGAGACGCAGTATTTT,CASSPPSRETQYF
TRBJ1-2,.,.,TRBV5-1,TGCGCCAGCAGCCCGGGACTCCAATATGGCTACACCTTC,CASSPGLQYGYTF
TRBJ2-7,.,many,TRBV27,TGTGCCAGCAGTTTTGGGCAGGGCTACGAGCAGTACTTC,CASSFGQGYEQYF
TRBJ2-1,.,few,TRBV7-2,TGTGCCAGCAGCTTAAGATCGACTTACAATGAGCAGTTCTTC,CASSLRSTYNEQFF
TRBJ1-2,.,.,TRBV7-2,TGTGCCAGCAGCTTAGATCGGCACTCCGGAGTCTATGGCTACACCTTC,CASSLDRHSGVYGYTF
TRBJ2-3,TRBD2,few,TRBV12-3/TRBV12-4,TGTGCCAGCAGTTTTCTAGGACTAGCGGGAGCGGCAGATACGCAGTATTTT,CASSFLGLAGAADTQYF
TRBJ1-6,.,few,TRBV5-6,TGTGCCAGCAGCTTGGGGGTTGATTCACCCCTCCACTTT,CASSLGVDSPLHF
TRBJ2-3,.,.,TRBV7-2,TGTGCCAGCAGCGGCGGCGGGGCGGGGACGCAGTATTTT,CASSGGGAGTQYF
TRBJ1-1,TRBD1,.,TRBV20-1,TGCAGTGCTAGAAAGACAGGGGGCGCGGGGAGGGACACTGAAGCTTTCTTT,CSARKTGGAGRDTEAFF
TRBJ2-2,.,.,TRBV2,TGTGCCAGCAGTGAAATCAGGGTGAACACCGGGGAGCTGTTTTTT,CASSEIRVNTGELFF
TRBJ2-1,TRBD2,.,TRBV20-1,TGCAGTGAGCGGGGGAGCTCCTACAATGAGCAGTTCTTC,CSERGSSYNEQFF
TRBJ2-1,TRBD2,few,TRBV12-3/TRBV12-4,TGTGCCAGCAGTTTAGGGGACTATGGAGGTAATGAGCAGTTCTTC,CASSLGDYGGNEQFF
TRBJ1-1,TRBD1,.,TRBV19,TGTGCCAGTAGTCCGGACAGGGGGACTGAAGCTTTCTTT,CASSPDRGTEAFF
TRBJ2-3,.,.,TRBV7-3,TGTGCCAGCAGCTTAAGCCCGACGGAGGGAAATACGCAGTATTTT,CASSLSPTEGNTQYF